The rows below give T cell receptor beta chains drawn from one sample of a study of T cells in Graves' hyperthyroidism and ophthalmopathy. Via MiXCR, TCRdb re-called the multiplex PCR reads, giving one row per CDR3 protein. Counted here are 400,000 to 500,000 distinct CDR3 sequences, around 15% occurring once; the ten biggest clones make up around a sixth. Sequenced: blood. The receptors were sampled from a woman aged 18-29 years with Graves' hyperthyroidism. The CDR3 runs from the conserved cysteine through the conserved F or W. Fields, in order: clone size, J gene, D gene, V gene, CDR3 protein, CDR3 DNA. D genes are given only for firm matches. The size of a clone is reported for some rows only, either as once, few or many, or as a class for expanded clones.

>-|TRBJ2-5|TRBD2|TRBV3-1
CASSQVGGRTQYF
TGTGCCAGCAGCCAAGTGGGCGGGAGGACCCAGTACTTC
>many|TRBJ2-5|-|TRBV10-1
CASSDRPGAQYF
TGCGCCAGCAGTGACCGTCCAGGGGCCCAGTACTTC
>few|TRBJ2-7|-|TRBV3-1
CASNSPRDGAYEQYF
TGTGCCAGCAATTCCCCCCGGGACGGAGCCTACGAGCAGTACTTC
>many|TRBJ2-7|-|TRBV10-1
CASSESTDYEQYF
TGCGCCAGCAGTGAGTCAACGGATTACGAGCAGTACTTC
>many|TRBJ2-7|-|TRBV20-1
CSARDLSSADYSYEQYF
TGCAGTGCTAGAGATCTTAGTTCGGCGGACTACTCCTACGAGCAGTACTTC
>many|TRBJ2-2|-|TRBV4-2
CASSQGQILAAGELFF
TGTGCCAGCAGCCAAGGACAGATTCTAGCCGCCGGGGAGCTGTTTTTT
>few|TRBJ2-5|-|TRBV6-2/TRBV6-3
CASSYYPGLGETQYF
TGTGCCAGCAGTTACTATCCAGGGTTGGGAGAGACCCAGTACTTC
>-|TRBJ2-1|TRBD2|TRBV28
CASSLTSGGKFF
TGTGCCAGCAGTCTTACTAGCGGAGGAAAGTTCTTC
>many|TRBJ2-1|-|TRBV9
CASSVAGRDINEQFF
TGTGCCAGCAGCGTAGCCGGGCGGGACATCAATGAGCAGTTCTTC
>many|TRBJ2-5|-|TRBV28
CASSLLRTAGETQYF
TGTGCCAGCAGTTTACTACGGACGGCGGGGGAGACCCAGTACTTC
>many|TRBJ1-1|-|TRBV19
CASSISNTEAFF
TGTGCCAGTAGTATAAGTAACACTGAAGCTTTCTTT
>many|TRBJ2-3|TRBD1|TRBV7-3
CASSLGQGALADTQYF
TGTGCCAGCAGCTTAGGACAGGGGGCGCTTGCGGATACGCAGTATTTT
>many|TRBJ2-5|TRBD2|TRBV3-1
CASIQRAGGVETQYF
TGTGCCAGCATTCAGAGGGCGGGAGGAGTCGAGACCCAGTACTTC
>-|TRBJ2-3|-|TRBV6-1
CASIPPSQRTQYF
TGTGCCAGCATCCCACCGAGTCAGAGAACGCAGTATTTT
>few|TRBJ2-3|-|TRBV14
CASSQLGGTDTQYF
TGTGCCAGCAGCCAATTGGGCGGCACAGATACGCAGTATTTT
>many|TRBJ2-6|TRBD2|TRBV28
CASSPTAGGRYSGANVLTF
TGTGCCAGCAGTCCAACGGCGGGGGGCCGGTACTCTGGGGCCAACGTCCTGACTTTC
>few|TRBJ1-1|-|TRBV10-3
CAISEAQRGTEAFF
TGTGCCATCAGTGAGGCTCAGAGAGGCACTGAAGCTTTCTTT
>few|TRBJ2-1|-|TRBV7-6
CASSSSTGPHNEQFF
TGTGCCAGCAGCTCATCCACCGGGCCCCACAATGAGCAGTTCTTC
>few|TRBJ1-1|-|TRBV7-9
CASSLTSGTKNTEAFF
TGTGCCAGCAGCTTGACTTCCGGGACCAAGAACACTGAAGCTTTCTTT
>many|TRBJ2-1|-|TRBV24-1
CATSDSPAASSYNEQFF
TGTGCCACCAGTGATAGCCCCGCTGCTTCCTCCTACAATGAGCAGTTCTTC
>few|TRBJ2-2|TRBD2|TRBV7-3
CASSVLAGGTNTGELFF
TGTGCCAGCAGTGTCCTAGCGGGAGGGACGAACACCGGGGAGCTGTTTTTT
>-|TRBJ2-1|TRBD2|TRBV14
CASSQKGGGGGNEQFF
TGTGCCAGCAGCCAGAAGGGCGGCGGGGGAGGGAATGAGCAGTTCTTC
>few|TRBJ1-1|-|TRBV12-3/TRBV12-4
CASSFYRGDTEAFF
TGTGCCAGCAGTTTCTATCGGGGAGACACTGAAGCTTTCTTT
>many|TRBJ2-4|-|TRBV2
CASSEGTPLAKNIQYF
TGTGCCAGCAGTGAAGGGACACCCCTAGCCAAAAACATTCAGTACTTC
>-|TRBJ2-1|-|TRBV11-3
CASSSPPRDTSLYNEQFF
TGTGCCAGCAGCTCCCCCCCCCGGGACACTTCCCTTTACAATGAGCAGTTCTTC
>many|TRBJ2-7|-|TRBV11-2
CASSLDTYEQYF
TGTGCCAGCAGCTTAGACACCTACGAGCAGTACTTC
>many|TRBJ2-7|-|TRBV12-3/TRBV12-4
CASSLDYRGNYEQYF
TGTGCCAGCAGTTTAGACTACCGGGGTAACTACGAGCAGTACTTC
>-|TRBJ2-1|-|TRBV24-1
CATSDSRGWRNEQFF
TGTGCCACCAGTGATTCTCGCGGGTGGCGCAATGAGCAGTTCTTC
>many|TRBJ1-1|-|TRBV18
CASSPSSQNTEAFF
TGTGCCAGCTCACCAAGCTCCCAGAACACTGAAGCTTTCTTT
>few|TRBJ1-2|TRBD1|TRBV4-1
CASSSDRETGYGYTF
TGCGCCAGCAGCTCCGACAGGGAAACCGGCTATGGCTACACCTTC
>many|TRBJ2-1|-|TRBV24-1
CATSESAPGLLGNEQFF
TGTGCCACCAGTGAATCGGCCCCGGGACTGTTGGGGAATGAGCAGTTCTTC
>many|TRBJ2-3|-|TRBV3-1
CASSQGFPGLTDTQYF
TGTGCCAGCAGCCAAGGCTTCCCGGGTCTCACAGATACGCAGTATTTT
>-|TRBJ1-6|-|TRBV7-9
CASSLTYIPYNSPLHF
TGTGCCAGCAGCCTCACCTATATCCCCTATAATTCACCCCTCCACTTT
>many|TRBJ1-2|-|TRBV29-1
CSVEDDYGYTF
TGCAGCGTTGAGGACGACTATGGCTACACCTTC
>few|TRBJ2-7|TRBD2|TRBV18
CASSPGGAGSISYEQYF
TGTGCCAGCTCACCAGGAGGAGCGGGAAGCATCTCCTACGAGCAGTACTTC
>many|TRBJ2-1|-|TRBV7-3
CASSLSEDNEQFF
TGTGCCAGCAGCTTATCGGAAGACAATGAGCAGTTCTTC
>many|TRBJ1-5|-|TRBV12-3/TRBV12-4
CASSLEGNNNQPQHF
TGTGCCAGCAGTTTAGAGGGGAACAACAATCAGCCCCAGCATTTT
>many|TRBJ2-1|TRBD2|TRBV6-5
CASSYFPETREDYNEQFF
TGTGCCAGCAGTTACTTCCCGGAAACCCGGGAGGATTACAATGAGCAGTTCTTC
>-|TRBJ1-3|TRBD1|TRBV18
CASSPAQGTNSGNTIYF
TGTGCCAGCTCACCGGCACAGGGGACCAACTCTGGAAACACCATATATTTT
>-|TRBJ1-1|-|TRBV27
CAIREGKNTEAFF
TGTGCCATCAGAGAAGGTAAGAACACTGAAGCTTTCTTT
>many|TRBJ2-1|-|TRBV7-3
CASSHTASSFYNEQFF
TGTGCCAGCAGCCACACAGCTAGCAGTTTCTACAATGAGCAGTTCTTC
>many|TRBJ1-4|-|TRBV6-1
CASSADSNEEKLFF
TGTGCCAGCAGCGCAGACAGTAACGAAGAAAAACTGTTTTTT
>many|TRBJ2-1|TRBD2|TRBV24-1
CATSDGTSEYPYNEQFF
TGTGCCACCAGTGACGGGACTAGCGAGTACCCCTACAATGAGCAGTTCTTC
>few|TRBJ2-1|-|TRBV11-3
CASSLDHSRTLSYNEQFF
TGTGCCAGCAGCTTAGATCATTCGCGGACGCTATCCTACAATGAGCAGTTCTTC
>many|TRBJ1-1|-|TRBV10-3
CAINRDTNTEAFF
TGTGCCATCAATCGCGACACGAACACTGAAGCTTTCTTT
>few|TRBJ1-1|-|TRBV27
CASSTSLRGAYTEAFF
TGTGCCAGCAGTACGTCCCTAAGGGGGGCATACACTGAAGCTTTCTTT
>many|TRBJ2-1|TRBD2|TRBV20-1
CSATGTSGRSAYNEQFF
TGCAGTGCAACCGGGACTAGCGGGAGGTCCGCCTACAATGAGCAGTTCTTC
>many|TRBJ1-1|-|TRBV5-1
CASRGVVRDTEAFF
TGCGCCAGCAGAGGGGTGGTGAGGGACACTGAAGCTTTCTTT
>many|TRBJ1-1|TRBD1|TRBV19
CASKDREGGRNTEAFF
TGTGCCAGCAAGGACAGGGAAGGTGGGAGAAACACTGAAGCTTTCTTT
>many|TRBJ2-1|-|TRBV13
CASSLDRRINEQFF
TGTGCCAGCAGCTTAGATCGGAGAATCAATGAGCAGTTCTTC
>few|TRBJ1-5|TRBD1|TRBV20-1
CSATTGNQPQHF
TGCAGTGCGACGACAGGGAATCAGCCCCAGCATTTT
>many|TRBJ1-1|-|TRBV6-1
CASRDSMNTEAFF
TGTGCCAGCAGGGACAGCATGAACACTGAAGCTTTCTTT